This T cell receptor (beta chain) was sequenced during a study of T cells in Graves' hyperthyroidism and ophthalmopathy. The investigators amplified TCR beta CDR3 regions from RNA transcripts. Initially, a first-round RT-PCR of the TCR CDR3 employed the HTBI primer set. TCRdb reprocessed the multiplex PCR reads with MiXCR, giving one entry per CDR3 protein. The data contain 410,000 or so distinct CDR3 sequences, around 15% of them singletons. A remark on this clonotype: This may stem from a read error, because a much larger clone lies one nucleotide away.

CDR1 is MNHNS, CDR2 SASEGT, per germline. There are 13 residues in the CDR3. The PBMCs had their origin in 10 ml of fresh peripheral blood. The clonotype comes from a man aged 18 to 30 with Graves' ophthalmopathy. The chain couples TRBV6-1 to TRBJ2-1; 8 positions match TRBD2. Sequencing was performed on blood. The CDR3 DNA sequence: TGTGTCAGCAGGCGAGCGGGAGTCAATGAGCAGTTCTTC. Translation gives CVSRRAGVNEQFF.